This entry features one T cell receptor (beta chain) sequence. The antigen remains unidentified. V lost 7 bases and J lost 5; bases outside the gene matches: 18. The germline V gene encodes CDR1 LNHDA and CDR2 SQIVND (reference sequence). CDR3 size: 17 residues. The time point denotes: week 11, during vaccination. A single vaccine dose contained 300 ug of mutant IDH1 20-mer peptide, and topical imiquimod was used with it. Donors harbored newly found WHO grade 3 or 4 IDH1-mutant, ATRX-lost astrocytomas. Profiled with immunoSEQ multiplex PCR; TCRdb holds only in-frame clones, not every one. The repertoire consists of 55,000 to 70,000 clones, with 75% to 90% occurring once and the leading ten covering roughly 2.1%. The data originate from a study of a mutant IDH1 vaccine in newly diagnosed glioma. Overall study results and limits: Apparently, pseudoprogression bore no relation to changes among the top peripheral T cell clonotypes. Altogether, approximately 93% of patients exhibited vaccine-induced immune responses.

The source is a middle-aged man with glioma. This chain links TRBV19 with TRBJ1-2; 8 nucleotides align to TRBD1. The specimen was PBMCs, collected from a glioma patient whose treatment included an IDH1 peptide vaccine. CDR3 amino acids: CASIPAPPGGAGYGYTF. The DNA of the CDR3 is TGTGCCAGTATCCCCGCACCCCCAGGGGGCGCGGGATATGGCTACACCTTC. The whole variable domain, filled in from reference TRBV19 and TRBJ1-2, reads DGGITQSPKYLFRKEGQNVTLSCEQNLNHDAMYWYRQDPGQGLRLIYYSQIVNDFQKGDIAEGYSVSREKKESFPLTVTSAQKNPTAFYLCASIPAPPGGAGYGYTFGSGTRLTVV.